This passage covers 26 T cell receptor beta chains from one sample sequenced in a study of T cell changes during pregnancy in multiple sclerosis. Generated by immunoSEQ multiplex PCR, the TCRdb table keeps only in-frame clones and is missing some. The top ten hold about 0.51% of the sample, which has 40,000 to 45,000 clones, approximately 91% seen once. Sequenced material: CD4+ T cells from peripheral blood mononuclear cells, taken in the second trimester of pregnancy. The receptors come from a female donor in good health, enrolled as a control in a pregnancy study.

This chain links TRBV4-2 with TRBJ2-3, with 13 bases matching TRBD2. The length of the CDR3 is 19 residues. V lost 0 bases to trimming and J lost 0 bases; unmatched junction nucleotides: 6. Per germline, CDR1 LGHNA and CDR2 YNFKEQ. CDR3 amino acids: CASSQDGTSGVGSTDTQYF. CDR3 DNA: TGTGCCAGCAGCCAAGACGGGACTAGCGGGGTCGGTAGCACAGATACGCAGTATTTT.

The V call is TRBV7-2, the J call TRBJ2-5, with 11 nucleotides matching TRBD2. With 2 bases clipped from V and 4 bases from J, the junction kept 0 bases outside the gene matches. This CDR3 is built from 14 residues. Per germline, CDR1 SGHTA and CDR2 FQGNSA. The CDR3 region has the DNA TGTGCCAGCAGCTTACTAGCGGGAGGAGAGACCCAGTACTTC. Its translation: CASSLLAGGETQYF.

The chain couples TRBV7-3 to TRBJ2-3; tentatively, D is TRBD1 (5 bases). Per germline, CDR1 SGHTA and CDR2 FQGTGA. Trimming shortened V by 2 bases and J by 5 bases, and 11 bases separated the two germline ends. The CDR3 runs 14 residues. The CDR3 region has the DNA TGTGCCAGCAGCTTACAGGGCCCCGGAGATACGCAGTATTTT. It translates to CASSLQGPGDTQYF. Complete variable domain (other parts from reference TRBV7-3 and TRBJ2-3): GAGVSQTPSNKVTEKGKYVELRCDPISGHTALYWYRQSLGQGPEFLIYFQGTGAADDSGLPNDRFFAVRPEGSVSTLKIQRTERGDSAVYLCASSLQGPGDTQYFGPGTRLTVL.

The chain employs TRBV4-1 and TRBJ1-2; perhaps TRBD1 as D (5 bases). Germline CDR1 MGHRA, CDR2 YSYEKL. V was shortened by 4 bases and J by 0 bases, with 9 bases between the two germline ends. The CDR3 length is 14 residues. For the CDR3, the DNA is TGCGCCAGCAGCCCCAGGGAAGCTAACTATGGCTACACCTTC. It encodes CASSPREANYGYTF.

This chain uses TRBV19 with TRBJ1-5; maybe TRBD1 (6 bases). Germline V gives CDR1 LNHDA, CDR2 SQIVND (reference sequence). The CDR3 length is 12 residues. Trimming took off 10 bases at V and 5 bases at J, with 12 bases between the two ends. This chain's CDR3 is CATRGGDQPQHF. The CDR3 DNA follows: TGTGCCACCCGAGGGGGGGATCAGCCCCAGCATTTT.

This clone is a singleton in its sample. The chain has TRBV11-2 and TRBJ2-3; 8 positions agree with TRBD2. V was clipped by 4 bases and J by 5 bases; unmatched bases: 11. The CDR3 runs 16 residues. CDR1 and CDR2 (germline): SGHAT, FQNNGV. The CDR3 DNA sequence: TGTGCCAGCAGCTCTCCCTCGGGGGGGGCACAAGATACGCAGTATTTT. It encodes CASSSPSGGAQDTQYF. Full variable domain (remainder filled in from reference TRBV11-2 and TRBJ2-3): EAGVAQSPRYKIIEKRQSVAFWCNPISGHATLYWYQQILGQGPKLLIQFQNNGVVDDSQLPKDRFSAERLKGVDSTLKIQPAKLEDSAVYLCASSSPSGGAQDTQYFGPGTRLTVL.

The genes are TRBV15 and TRBJ2-1; TRBD1 aligns across 7 bases. From germline, CDR1 is LNHNV and CDR2 YYDKDF (reference sequence). Trimming at V came to 5 bases and at J to 6 bases, leaving 10 bases not matched to a gene. The CDR3 loop spans 15 amino acids. The CDR3 bases are TGTGCCACCAGCCCCCGACAGGGTTCGCGCAATGAGCAGTTCTTC. This translates into CATSPRQGSRNEQFF.

V gene TRBV7-9 combines with J gene TRBJ1-2; D ambiguous. Trimming removed 4 bases at V and 14 bases at J, with 14 bases between. CDR1 is SEHNR, CDR2 FQNEAQ, per germline (reference sequence). The CDR3 is 11 residues long. The CDR3 nucleotides are TGTGCCAGCAGCTCTGGACGAGGGTATACCTTC. Its protein product is CASSSGRGYTF.

The genes are TRBV30 and TRBJ2-3; D is possibly TRBD1 (5 bases). The CDR3 runs 14 residues. V shed 3 bases and J shed 3 bases, with 13 bases lying between them. In germline, CDR1 is GTSNPN, CDR2 SVGIG (reference sequence). The CDR3 DNA is TGTGCCTGGAGGGTGGCAGGGCTGACAGATACGCAGTATTTT. This gives the protein CAWRVAGLTDTQYF.

This clone was recorded only once. CDR3 residues: CASSQVPKTSGRVGEQFF. The CDR3, as DNA: TGCGCCAGCAGCCAAGTCCCCAAGACTAGCGGGAGGGTTGGGGAGCAGTTCTTC. V is TRBV4-3 and J is TRBJ2-1, with 14 bases fitting TRBD2. This CDR3 has 18 amino acids. In germline, CDR1 is LGHNA, CDR2 YSLEER. J was trimmed by 10 bases and V by 1 base; bases with no gene match: 12.

This clone was seen a few times. The V gene is TRBV6-5, the J gene TRBJ2-7, with a tentative D call TRBD1 (5 bases). This CDR3 has 16 residues. V was trimmed by 0 bases and J by 1 base, leaving 13 bases between them. Germline V CDR1 and CDR2: MNHEY, SVGAGI. The CDR3 here is CASSYSMSAGSYEQYF. CDR3 coding DNA: TGTGCCAGCAGTTACTCGATGTCGGCAGGGTCCTACGAGCAGTACTTC.

V usage is TRBV7-2 and J usage is TRBJ2-4; the D gene is possibly TRBD1 (6 bases). Germline V gives CDR1 SGHTA, CDR2 FQGNSA. With 8 bases removed from V and 5 bases from J, the gap between germline ends came to 16 bases. The CDR3 runs 14 residues. The CDR3 protein is CASQRFRGENIQYF. CDR3 nucleotides: TGTGCCAGCCAGAGGTTCAGGGGTGAAAACATTCAGTACTTC.

The chain joins TRBV7-8 to TRBJ1-5; 8 nucleotides line up with TRBD1. Per the germline V gene, CDR1 is SGHVS and CDR2 is FQNEAQ. CDR3 length equals 17 residues. Trimming removed 0 bases from V and 4 bases from J; junction bases left unmatched: 8. In DNA, the CDR3 is TGTGCCAGCAGCTTAGCGGGTGGACAGGGTACTAATCAGCCCCAGCATTTT. Its translation is CASSLAGGQGTNQPQHF. The entire variable domain, with the rest obtained from reference TRBV7-8 and TRBJ1-5, is as follows: GAGVSQSPRYKVAKRGQDVALRCDPISGHVSLFWYQQALGQGPEFLTYFQNEAQLDKSGLPSDRFFAERPEGSVSTLKIQRTQQEDSAVYLCASSLAGGQGTNQPQHFGDGTRLSIL.

This rearrangement joins TRBV4-2 to TRBJ1-1, with unresolved D. V lost 0 bases and J lost 0, with 8 bases in between. CDR1 and CDR2 (germline): LGHNA, YNFKEQ. The CDR3 totals 15 residues. The CDR3 bases are TGTGCCAGCAGCCAAGAGGCAGGCGTGAACACTGAAGCTTTCTTT. Its translation is CASSQEAGVNTEAFF.

J is TRBJ2-5 and V is TRBV11-2, with D possibly matching TRBD2 (7 bases). CDR1 and CDR2 (germline): SGHAT, FQNNGV. This CDR3 is built from 14 residues. V lost 5 bases and J lost 4, with 14 bases in between. CDR3 sequence: CASSTSRGGETQYF. The DNA of the CDR3 is TGTGCCAGCAGCACTTCTAGGGGGGGAGAGACCCAGTACTTC.

This clone was detected only a few times. The chain couples TRBV5-1 to TRBJ1-1; the D gene is possibly TRBD1 (6 bases). CDR1 and CDR2 (germline): SGHRS, YFSETQ. The length of the CDR3 is 14 residues. Trimming took 4 bases from V and 5 from J, leaving 15 bases between them. The CDR3 loop is CASSEPQGTTEAFF. The CDR3 DNA reads as TGCGCCAGCAGCGAACCCCAGGGGACGACTGAAGCTTTCTTT.

Comment on this clone: Other nucleotide sequences in the sample specify the same CDR3. The chain employs TRBV9 and TRBJ2-7; 7 bases line up with TRBD2. After removal of 3 bases from V and 7 bases from J, the junction contained 10 bases not matched to a gene. Germline lookup yields CDR1 SGDLS and CDR2 YYNGEE. The CDR3 covers 14 residues. CDR3 in DNA: TGTGCCAGCAGCGCTCAGAGTTGGGGAGGGGAGCAGTACTTC. Protein: CASSAQSWGGEQYF.

The chain couples TRBV5-1 to TRBJ2-7, with 10 bases identical to TRBD1. The CDR3 spans 14 residues. The trim removed 4 bases at V and 6 bases at J, leaving 7 bases unmatched. Germline CDR1 and CDR2: SGHRS and YFSETQ. DNA for the CDR3: TGCGCCAGCAGCGTCCGGGACAGGGGATCCGAGCAGTACTTC. It specifies CASSVRDRGSEQYF.

V and J are TRBV18 and TRBJ2-3, with D possibly being TRBD1 (6 bases). Germline V gene data show CDR1 as KGHSH and CDR2 as LQKENI. V was clipped by 5 bases and J by 0 bases, with 12 bases between them. The CDR3 runs 15 residues. CDR3 loop: CASSNEQGSTDTQYF. CDR3 in DNA: TGTGCCAGCTCAAACGAGCAGGGGAGCACAGATACGCAGTATTTT.

This chain joins TRBV21-1 and TRBJ2-4; the listed D gene, TRBD1, was not tested against the DNA. TRBV21-1 is a pseudogene segment. The CDR3 sequence is 15 residues long. CDR3 sequence reads: CASSKVTGRRNIQYF. The CDR3 nucleotides read TGTGCCAGCAGCAAAGTGACAGGGAGGCGAAACATTCAGTACTTC.

V gene TRBV30 combines with J gene TRBJ1-4; D is unresolved. Deletions cut 4 bases from V and 4 bases from J, with 10 bases between. The CDR3 loop spans 13 amino acids. In germline, CDR1 is GTSNPN, CDR2 SVGIG (reference sequence). The DNA for the CDR3 is TGTGCCTGGACGAACAGCGGTAATGAAAAACTGTTTTTT. It codes for CAWTNSGNEKLFF.

This chain connects TRBV27 to TRBJ2-2; 7 nucleotides agree with TRBD1. CDR3 length: 13 amino acids. The J segment lost 5 bases and the V segment lost 4 bases, leaving 1 base of the junction unmatched. Germline CDR1 and CDR2: MNHEY and SMNVEV (reference sequence). CDR3 loop: CASSSQGTGELFF. The CDR3 DNA sequence: TGTGCCAGCAGTTCACAGGGGACCGGGGAGCTGTTTTTT.

CDR3 nucleotide sequence: TGTGCCAGTAGGAGTCAGGGGAAGGACGAGCAGTACTTC. Translated: CASRSQGKDEQYF. The V gene is TRBV19, the J gene TRBJ2-7; TRBD1 is a possible D gene (6 bases). Germline CDR1 LNHDA, CDR2 SQIVND (reference sequence). The CDR3 is 13 amino acids. The V end lost 6 bases, the J end lost 5 bases, and 14 bases lay between the germline ends.

V usage is TRBV7-9 and J usage is TRBJ2-7; 9 bases are shared with TRBD1. The CDR3 contains 15 residues. Germline lookup yields CDR1 SEHNR and CDR2 FQNEAQ (reference sequence). Unmatched junction bases numbered 8, after V lost 3 bases and J lost 5 bases. CDR3 bases: TGTGCCAGCAGCTTGGCCGGGACAGGGTTGGACGAGCAGTACTTC. Protein product: CASSLAGTGLDEQYF.

The chain employs TRBV23-1 and TRBJ1-3; 7 positions match TRBD1. TRBV23-1 is assigned to the ORF class and has an uncertain function. J lost 4 bases, V lost 3 bases, and 9 bases had no gene match. The CDR3 consists of 16 residues. CDR3 residues: CASSHDREFGGNTIYF. CDR3 bases: TGCGCCAGCAGTCACGACAGGGAGTTTGGAGGAAACACCATATATTTT.

This clone occurred once. The J gene is TRBJ2-7, the V gene TRBV15, with a possible D match to TRBD1 (6 bases). The CDR3 runs 15 residues. CDR1 is LNHNV, CDR2 YYDKDF, per germline (reference sequence). The germline V and J ends were trimmed by 5 bases and 4 bases, with 18 bases remaining between them. CDR3 sequence reads: CATSVRDTTPYEQYF. CDR3 in DNA: TGTGCCACCAGCGTCCGGGACACCACTCCTTACGAGCAGTACTTC.